One T cell receptor (beta chain) is described in this entry. This entry belongs to a study of OX40 agonist ivuxolimab in advanced cancers. Clones were sequenced by immunoSEQ multiplex PCR, and TCRdb holds only the in-frame ones, with some missing. The sample shows some 46,000 clones, 88% of them seen only once. The CDR3 is 13 amino acids. Germline V gene sequence: CDR1 MNHEY, CDR2 SVGAGI. Trimming left V 2 bases short and J 6 bases short, with 7 bases between. The rearrangement joins TRBV6-5 to TRBJ2-2, with D perhaps TRBD1 or TRBD2 (5 bases each). The input for sequencing was CD4+ or CD8+ T cells sorted from blood, taken in a trial of the OX40 agonist ivuxolimab. This clonotype originated in an adult with an advanced solid tumor such as melanoma, head and neck, liver or kidney cancer. The CDR3 coding sequence is TGTGCCAGCAGTTACGGGGGTTCCGGGGAGCTGTTTTTT. Its translation: CASSYGGSGELFF.